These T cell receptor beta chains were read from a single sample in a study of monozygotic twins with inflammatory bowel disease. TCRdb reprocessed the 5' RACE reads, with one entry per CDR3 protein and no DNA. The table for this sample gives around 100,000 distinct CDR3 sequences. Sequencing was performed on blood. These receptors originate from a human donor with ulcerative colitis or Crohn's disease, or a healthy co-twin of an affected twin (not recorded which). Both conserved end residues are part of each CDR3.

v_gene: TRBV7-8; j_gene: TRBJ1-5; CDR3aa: CASSPGVGGTNQPQHF
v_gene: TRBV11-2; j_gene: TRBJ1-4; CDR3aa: CASSLETLEKLFF
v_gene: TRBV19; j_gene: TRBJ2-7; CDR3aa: CASIGLELRGEQYF
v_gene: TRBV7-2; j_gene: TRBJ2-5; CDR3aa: CASSRQGGIEETQYF
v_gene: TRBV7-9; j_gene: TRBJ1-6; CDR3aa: CASSLTQLNSPLHF
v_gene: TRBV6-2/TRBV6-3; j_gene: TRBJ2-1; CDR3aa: CASSYGGSWAYNEQFF
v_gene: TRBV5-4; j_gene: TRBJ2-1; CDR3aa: CASSLELAGGEQFF
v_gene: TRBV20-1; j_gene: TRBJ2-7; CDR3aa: CSASFGAGVYEQYF
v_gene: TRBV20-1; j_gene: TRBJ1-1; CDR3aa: CSAGDTKNTEAFF
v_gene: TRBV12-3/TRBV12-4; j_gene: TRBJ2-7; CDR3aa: CASSPRTREQYF
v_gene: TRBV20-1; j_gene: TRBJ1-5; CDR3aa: CSAPGSRGPTRNQPQHF
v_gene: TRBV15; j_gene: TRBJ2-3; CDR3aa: CATSGVTSGTNTDTQYF
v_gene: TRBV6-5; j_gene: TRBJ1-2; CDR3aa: CASSYSVAPGGNYGYTF
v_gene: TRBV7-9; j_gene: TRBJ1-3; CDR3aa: CASKQQTNTIYF
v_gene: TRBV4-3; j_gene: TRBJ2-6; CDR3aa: CASSQETGITPGANVLTF
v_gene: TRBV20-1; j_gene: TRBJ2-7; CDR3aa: CSARAKVPYEQYF
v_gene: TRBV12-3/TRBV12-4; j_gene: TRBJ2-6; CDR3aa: CASSLGDSFSGANVLTF
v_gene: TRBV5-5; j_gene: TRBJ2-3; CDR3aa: CASSYRTVSTDTQYF
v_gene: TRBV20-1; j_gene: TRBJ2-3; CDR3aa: CSARVGSGRSGDTQYF
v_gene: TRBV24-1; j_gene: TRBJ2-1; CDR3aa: CATGKEFEQFF
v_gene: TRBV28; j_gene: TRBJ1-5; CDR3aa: CASSLQGGTNQPQHF
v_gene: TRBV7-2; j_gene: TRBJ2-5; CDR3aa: CASSLVRLAGGYQETQYF
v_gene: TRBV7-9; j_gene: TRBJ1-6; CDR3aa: CASSPSRDRDYNSPLHF
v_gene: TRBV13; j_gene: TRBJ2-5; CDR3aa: CASSLWGSGQETQYF
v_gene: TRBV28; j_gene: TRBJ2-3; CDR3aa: CASSRDRADTQYF
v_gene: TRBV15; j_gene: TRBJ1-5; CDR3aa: CATSSTRGPQPQHF
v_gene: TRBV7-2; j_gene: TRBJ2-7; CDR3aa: CASSSTGTEQYF
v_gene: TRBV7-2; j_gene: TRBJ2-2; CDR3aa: CASSPLGLAGPGELFF
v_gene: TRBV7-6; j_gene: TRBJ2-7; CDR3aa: CASSLEGGIEQYF
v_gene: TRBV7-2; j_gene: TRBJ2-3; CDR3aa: CASCDSGRNTDTQYF